The entry below describes one TCR beta chain. Its antigen is not known. One entry per CDR3 protein, called by TCRdb with MiXCR from the RACE reads. Of 95,000 or so distinct CDR3 sequences in the sample, over 9.5% were seen once. Time point reported: patch test 2, 6 weeks after DPC sensitization. Documented treatment: therapeutic diphenylcyclopropenone sensitization with weekly scalp DPC. Germline CDR1 reads SGHTA; CDR2 reads FQGNSA. V shed 4 bases and J shed 4 bases, with 13 bases lying between them. The CDR3 spans 14 residues. This entry comes from a study of human T cells and chemical hapten exposure. In the study overall: An approximately 2 cm by approximately 2 cm inner upper arm patch received 2% DPC for sensitization.

Study outcomes and limitations: The donors suffered from alopecia, so their immune response may not match that of healthy people.

The V gene is TRBV7-2, the J gene TRBJ2-5; tentative D call: TRBD2 (6 bases). The sample was whole blood, taken in connection with sensitization to the hapten diphenylcyclopropenone (DPC). The clonotype originates from a woman between 35 and 50 years old with alopecia areata. Some clones in this sample may be carry-over from other donors' samples. CDR3 bases: TGTGCCAGCAGCTCTGCCTGGGAGGCAGAGACCCAGTACTTC. Translating gives CASSSAWEAETQYF.